Detailed here is one T cell receptor (beta chain). A Seattle source enrolled patients during active infection and followed them longitudinally. The germline V gene encodes CDR1 KGHSH and CDR2 LQKENI. V lost 0 bases, J lost 2 bases, and 13 bases lay in between. The CDR3 consists of 16 residues. The source of the sample is a study of blood T cell repertoires in COVID-19. Study-wide context: Spain, Italy and the United States supplied samples that represented acute and convalescent COVID-19.

Authors' data handling: Reference gene primer amplification gave nucleated cell count estimates. Generated by immunoSEQ multiplex PCR, the TCRdb table keeps only in-frame clones and is missing some. V and J calls and clone size are as listed in that table; D and trimming were resolved from the DNA. This sample has about 180,000 clones, with about 81% found just once. V usage is TRBV18 and J usage is TRBJ1-2; D is uncertain. The source material was peripheral blood. The sequence derives from a woman older than 75 with COVID-19, enrolled during active disease. The CDR3 spells CASSPPSSGSNYGYTF. CDR3 in DNA: TGTGCCAGCTCACCACCGTCCTCCGGGTCGAACTATGGCTACACCTTC. Full variable domain (remainder filled in from reference TRBV18 and TRBJ1-2): NAGVMQNPRHLVRRRGQEARLRCSPMKGHSHVYWYRQLPEEGLKFMVYLQKENIIDESGMPKERFSAEFPKEGPSILRIQQVVRGDSAAYFCASSPPSSGSNYGYTFGSGTRLTVV.